Detailed here is one T cell receptor beta chain. This specimen belongs to a study of shared clonotypes between healthy human individuals. Sequenced by immunoSEQ multiplex PCR; TCRdb stores in-frame clones only, minus some. The table shows some 630,000 clones, with about 95% occurring only once. Naive CD8 isolation took CD45RO-negative cells positively selected for CCR7 and excluded terminally differentiated effector memory CD45RA+ cells. Sequenced: naive CD8+ T cells sorted from blood. The clonotype was recovered from a woman aged 30 to 39 in good health.

The CDR3 is CASSEENMGYTGELFF. The CDR3 DNA sequence: TGTGCCAGCAGTGAGGAGAACATGGGGTACACCGGGGAGCTGTTTTTT. The rearrangement joins TRBV2 to TRBJ2-2; D is uncertain. Germline V gene sequence: CDR1 SNHLY, CDR2 FYNNEI. The ends were cut back, 3 bases at V and 3 bases at J, with 14 bases in the middle. The CDR3 loop spans 16 amino acids.